This T cell receptor (beta chain) was documented in a study of blood T cells in healthy people across ages (dated by TCRdb to between 2014 and 2016). Looking at the study overall: Template switching captured roughly one uniquely barcoded TCR beta cDNA molecule per two T cells in model experiments. Using deep sequencing normalized with unique cDNA molecular identifiers, the study measured how TCR beta repertoire diversity changes with age. Donors were grouped into four age groups: young (average 16 years), middle-aged (about 38), aged (about 60) and long-lived (approximately 78). To avoid experimental bias, donors of different ages were distributed randomly across sequencing lanes. For two donors (one aged 18 to 29 and one aged 80 or older), the study analyzed two additional independent replicas of 1 million unique cDNA reads from the same blood draw. The paper's findings and limits, for the study overall: Observed TCR beta diversity per million T cells fell roughly linearly with age, and a significant reduction was already apparent by age about 43. Estimates of total diversity based on one million sequenced T cells were regarded as lower bounds and as underestimates. Compared with the aged group, the long-lived group had more naive CD4+ T cells, fewer expanded clones and increased TCR diversity, suggesting age selection. Bulk unsorted PBMC profiling prevented conclusive comparison of naive and antigen-experienced compartments. There was a strong correlation between observed TCR beta diversity and the percentage of naive T cells measured by flow cytometry. Because donor CMV infection status was unknown, age-related changes in expanded clonotypes were potentially confounded.

As regards this clonotype: It lacks a known antigen. The record has no base qualities; no much larger clone is one base away.

The 39 donors, aged roughly 6 to 95 years, were systemically healthy Caucasian individuals from Russia. Each donor gave approximately 9.3 milliliters of peripheral blood, collected into EDTA-treated Vacutainer tubes. Ficoll-Paque density-gradient centrifugation was used to isolate PBMCs, with at least 6 million obtained per sample. Total RNA was extracted from PBMCs with Trizol reagent, with at least 5.5 micrograms obtained per sample. The percentages of naive CD45RAhigh/CD27high T cells were determined by flow cytometry on a PBMC aliquot from every donor. V is reduced by 0 bases and J by 5 bases, leaving a spacing of 14 bases between them. Counted from cysteine to phenylalanine, this CDR3 has 16 amino acids. The read is trimmed to its CDR3 DNA, 48 bases read in frame from base 1. CDR1 and CDR2, looked up from the germline V gene, are MGHRA and YSYEKL. Receptor libraries were prepared by 5' RACE. TCRdb records Illumina HiSeq 2500 as the sequencer. The second PCR ran for about 7 to 11 cycles and used a J-beta primer mix along with a sample-barcoded 5' primer. A unique molecular identifier was introduced onto each TCR beta cDNA molecule by a template-switch 5' adaptor carrying 12 random nucleotides. At least 3 million CDR3-containing paired-end reads were obtained from each sample. First-strand cDNA was synthesized from all RNA with the Mint cDNA synthesis kit, primed by a TRBC-specific oligonucleotide. Following uracil-DNA glycosylase treatment, all cDNA underwent a first 18-cycle PCR with the universal primers M1SS and BC2_uni_R. Concerning the study's data processing: Each sample was normalized by randomly selecting 1 million high-quality reads, each carrying a distinct molecular identifier. Instead of being binned into consensus sequences, reads with shared molecular identifiers were discarded. MiTCR, run with a Q25 quality threshold and the strictest error-elimination algorithm, handled CDR3 identification, clonotype clustering and error correction. A nonparametric unseen species model with Euler transformation was used to estimate a lower bound on total TCR beta diversity. TCRdb's own reprocessing of the public reads used fastp at Q25 and MiXCR and kept productive beta chains. Rows with one shared CDR3 protein collapse into an entry with the most common genes and DNA. The V and J calls were not made by the authors but by TCRdb's processing. For this sample there are approximately 880,000 distinct CDR3 sequences; around 46% appear just once. Clones ranked in the top ten supply 13% of the sample.

This receptor was obtained from a young man in good health. Recombination joined TRBV4-1 with TRBJ2-1; the D gene assignment is perhaps TRBD1 or TRBD2, with each matching 5 bases. Specimen: blood. The CDR3 region reads CASSQETARGNNEQFF. The nucleotide sequence is given as TGCGCCAGCAGCCAAGAGACAGCGAGGGGAAACAATGAGCAGTTCTTC.